The rows below give T cell receptor beta chains drawn from one sample of a study of T cells in Graves' hyperthyroidism and ophthalmopathy. MiXCR, applied by TCRdb to the multiplex PCR reads, yields one record per CDR3 protein. The data show 350,000 or so distinct CDR3 sequences, 15% to 20% seen once. Sequenced sample: blood. These receptors were collected from a woman under 40 with Graves' hyperthyroidism that later progressed to Graves' ophthalmopathy. Each CDR3 is given with its conserved first and last residue. A D gene is named only where the DNA matches it firmly. Size tells how often a clone was seen (once, few, many) or the class of an expanded clone, and some rows leave it out.

J gene: TRBJ1-5
D gene: NA
clone size: NA
V gene: TRBV6-1
CDR3 DNA: TGTGCCAGCAGGGGGGGGATTGGCAATCAGCCCCAGCATTTT
CDR3 protein: CASRGGIGNQPQHF

J gene: TRBJ2-2
D gene: TRBD2
clone size: few
V gene: TRBV6-2/TRBV6-3
CDR3 DNA: TGTGCCAGCAGCCACGGACTAGCGGTACTCACCGGGGAGCTGTTTTTT
CDR3 protein: CASSHGLAVLTGELFF

J gene: TRBJ1-1
D gene: TRBD1
clone size: many
V gene: TRBV10-1
CDR3 DNA: TGCGCCAGCAGTTCCTACCGGGACAGGTCTGCTGAAGCTTTCTTT
CDR3 protein: CASSSYRDRSAEAFF

J gene: TRBJ1-5
D gene: TRBD1
clone size: NA
V gene: TRBV5-1
CDR3 DNA: TGCGCCAGCAGCTTGGCGCTCGGGACAGGACATACAAGCAATCAGCCCCAGCATTTT
CDR3 protein: CASSLALGTGHTSNQPQHF

J gene: TRBJ2-7
D gene: TRBD1
clone size: once
V gene: TRBV2
CDR3 DNA: TGTGCCGGGACAGGGCTCTCCTACGAGCAGTACTTC
CDR3 protein: CAGTGLSYEQYF

J gene: TRBJ2-5
D gene: NA
clone size: many
V gene: TRBV28
CDR3 DNA: TGTGCCAGCAGTCGTCAGGGGCTGGGTCAAGAGACCCAGTACTTC
CDR3 protein: CASSRQGLGQETQYF

J gene: TRBJ2-1
D gene: TRBD1
clone size: many
V gene: TRBV5-1
CDR3 DNA: TGCGCCAGCAGCTGGACAGGGGGCAATGAGCAGTTCTTC
CDR3 protein: CASSWTGGNEQFF

J gene: TRBJ1-2
D gene: TRBD1
clone size: many
V gene: TRBV28
CDR3 DNA: TGTGCCAGCAGTATAAGGACAGGGACCTATGGCTACACCTTC
CDR3 protein: CASSIRTGTYGYTF

J gene: TRBJ1-5
D gene: NA
clone size: many
V gene: TRBV2
CDR3 DNA: TGTGCCAGCAGACGAGGGGGCAATCAGCCCCAGCATTTT
CDR3 protein: CASRRGGNQPQHF

J gene: TRBJ1-5
D gene: NA
clone size: few
V gene: TRBV7-8
CDR3 DNA: TGTGCCAGCAGCGCCCGACATTTCCATAGCAATCAGCCCCAGCATTTT
CDR3 protein: CASSARHFHSNQPQHF

J gene: TRBJ2-5
D gene: TRBD1
clone size: NA
V gene: TRBV5-6
CDR3 DNA: TGTGCCAGCAGCCGGGCGGGGGACAGGGCCTACCAAGAGACCCAGTACTTC
CDR3 protein: CASSRAGDRAYQETQYF

J gene: TRBJ1-6
D gene: NA
clone size: NA
V gene: TRBV28
CDR3 DNA: TGTGCCAGCAGTCCCCTGGATAGATTAGAACCCCTCCACTTT
CDR3 protein: CASSPLDRLEPLHF

J gene: TRBJ2-1
D gene: TRBD2
clone size: few
V gene: TRBV19
CDR3 DNA: TGTGCCAGTAGTATGCTCGCTAGCGGGAGTCAAACGCTTAACAATGAGCAGTTCTTC
CDR3 protein: CASSMLASGSQTLNNEQFF

J gene: TRBJ1-5
D gene: TRBD1
clone size: NA
V gene: TRBV19
CDR3 DNA: TGTGCCAGTAGCACCGGGACAGGCAATCAGCCCCAGCATTTT
CDR3 protein: CASSTGTGNQPQHF

J gene: TRBJ2-3
D gene: TRBD2
clone size: many
V gene: TRBV5-1
CDR3 DNA: TGCGCCAGCAGCTTGGAAGGGGCTAGCGGGATCTACACAGATACGCAGTATTTT
CDR3 protein: CASSLEGASGIYTDTQYF

J gene: TRBJ2-1
D gene: TRBD2
clone size: many
V gene: TRBV3-1
CDR3 DNA: TGTGCCAGCAGCCAGCGGGGGGACAATGAGCAGTTCTTC
CDR3 protein: CASSQRGDNEQFF

J gene: TRBJ2-7
D gene: NA
clone size: few
V gene: TRBV6-1
CDR3 DNA: TGTGCCAGCAAGCGCCTTAAATGGGACGGAAACTCCTACGAGCAGTACTTC
CDR3 protein: CASKRLKWDGNSYEQYF

J gene: TRBJ2-3
D gene: TRBD1
clone size: many
V gene: TRBV28
CDR3 DNA: TGTGCCAGCAGTTCCACTGGGAAGACAGGGTATTACGAGGCAGATACGCAGTATTTT
CDR3 protein: CASSSTGKTGYYEADTQYF

J gene: TRBJ1-5
D gene: TRBD1
clone size: NA
V gene: TRBV28
CDR3 DNA: TGTGCCAGCAGTTACGGACAGGGGCCTACGGGCAATCAGCCCCAGCATTTT
CDR3 protein: CASSYGQGPTGNQPQHF

J gene: TRBJ1-1
D gene: NA
clone size: few
V gene: TRBV6-6
CDR3 DNA: TGTGCCAGCAGTTACTCCGGGGGGATTGTAGACCCGAACACTGAAGCTTTCTTT
CDR3 protein: CASSYSGGIVDPNTEAFF

J gene: TRBJ1-2
D gene: NA
clone size: NA
V gene: TRBV7-2
CDR3 DNA: TGTGCCAGCAGCCCGGGACAAAAATATGGCTACACCTTC
CDR3 protein: CASSPGQKYGYTF

J gene: TRBJ2-1
D gene: NA
clone size: many
V gene: TRBV2
CDR3 DNA: TGTCCGACGACGGGCGGTAGCTCCTACAATGAGCAGTTCTTC
CDR3 protein: CPTTGGSSYNEQFF

J gene: TRBJ2-1
D gene: TRBD1
clone size: few
V gene: TRBV20-1
CDR3 DNA: TGCAGTGCCCTGGACAGGGAGGCTCGCAATGAGCAGTTCTTC
CDR3 protein: CSALDREARNEQFF

J gene: TRBJ2-3
D gene: NA
clone size: few
V gene: TRBV5-6
CDR3 DNA: TGTGCCAGCAGCTTAGTTAGGGGGAAGAGGCGCACAGATACGCAGTATTTT
CDR3 protein: CASSLVRGKRRTDTQYF

J gene: TRBJ1-4
D gene: NA
clone size: NA
V gene: TRBV10-2
CDR3 DNA: TGCGCCAGCAGTACCGGGAGAACCGACGAAAAACTGTTTTTT
CDR3 protein: CASSTGRTDEKLFF

J gene: TRBJ2-7
D gene: NA
clone size: few
V gene: TRBV19
CDR3 DNA: TGTGCCAGTAGTCATAGGACACTAGACTCCTACGAGCAGTACTTC
CDR3 protein: CASSHRTLDSYEQYF

J gene: TRBJ1-5
D gene: NA
clone size: NA
V gene: TRBV5-6
CDR3 DNA: TGTGCCAGCAGCCAACAGGGTCTACCCAATCAGCCCCAGCATTTT
CDR3 protein: CASSQQGLPNQPQHF

J gene: TRBJ1-6
D gene: TRBD1
clone size: few
V gene: TRBV9
CDR3 DNA: TGTGCCAGCAGCGTAGCGGGACAGGGGTCACCCCTCCACTTT
CDR3 protein: CASSVAGQGSPLHF

J gene: TRBJ1-5
D gene: NA
clone size: few
V gene: TRBV12-3/TRBV12-4
CDR3 DNA: TGTGCCAGCAGTTCAGTCGGCGATCAGCCCCAGCATTTT
CDR3 protein: CASSSVGDQPQHF

J gene: TRBJ2-5
D gene: NA
clone size: many
V gene: TRBV20-1
CDR3 DNA: TGCAGTGCCTCAAGGGAGTTCGAGACCCAGTACTTC
CDR3 protein: CSASREFETQYF

J gene: TRBJ1-2
D gene: NA
clone size: few
V gene: TRBV6-1
CDR3 DNA: TGTGCCAGCAGCCGAGACAGGTTCTATGGCTACACCTTC
CDR3 protein: CASSRDRFYGYTF

J gene: TRBJ2-1
D gene: TRBD2
clone size: few
V gene: TRBV20-1
CDR3 DNA: TGCAGTGCCACACCCCTAGCGGTCTCGGCCGGTGAGCAGTTCTTC
CDR3 protein: CSATPLAVSAGEQFF

J gene: TRBJ1-2
D gene: TRBD1
clone size: few
V gene: TRBV4-3
CDR3 DNA: TGCGCCAGCAGCCCGCAGGTGGGACAGGGGGTTGAGGGCTACACCTTC
CDR3 protein: CASSPQVGQGVEGYTF

J gene: TRBJ2-1
D gene: TRBD1
clone size: many
V gene: TRBV3-1
CDR3 DNA: TGTGCCAGCAGCCAGCTTCAGGGGGTTGGATCGTATAACGAGCAGTTCTTC
CDR3 protein: CASSQLQGVGSYNEQFF

J gene: TRBJ1-2
D gene: NA
clone size: NA
V gene: TRBV28
CDR3 DNA: TGTGCCAGCTCCGCGAGTCCCGGGAATTTACTCCGCTACACCTTC
CDR3 protein: CASSASPGNLLRYTF

J gene: TRBJ2-1
D gene: NA
clone size: many
V gene: TRBV7-9
CDR3 DNA: TGTGCCAGCAGCTTATCGCAAGGTTTACACAATGAGCAGTTCTTC
CDR3 protein: CASSLSQGLHNEQFF

J gene: TRBJ2-2
D gene: NA
clone size: many
V gene: TRBV28
CDR3 DNA: TGTGCCAGCAGGGACCAGAACACCGGGGAGCTGTTTTTT
CDR3 protein: CASRDQNTGELFF

J gene: TRBJ2-7
D gene: NA
clone size: many
V gene: TRBV7-9
CDR3 DNA: TGTGCCAGCAGCTCCTCGGGCATCGCCTACGAGCAGTACTTC
CDR3 protein: CASSSSGIAYEQYF

J gene: TRBJ1-3
D gene: NA
clone size: NA
V gene: TRBV6-5
CDR3 DNA: TGTGCCAGCAGTTACTTAGGGCCGGCCGACTCTGGAAACACCATATATTTT
CDR3 protein: CASSYLGPADSGNTIYF

J gene: TRBJ2-7
D gene: NA
clone size: many
V gene: TRBV13
CDR3 DNA: TGTGCCAGCAGCTTGAGGGGCAGGGGATCCGAGCAGTACTTC
CDR3 protein: CASSLRGRGSEQYF

J gene: TRBJ2-7
D gene: TRBD1
clone size: NA
V gene: TRBV28
CDR3 DNA: TGTGCCAGCAGTTCCCCGCCGGGACAGGCCAATTACGAGCAGTACTTC
CDR3 protein: CASSSPPGQANYEQYF

J gene: TRBJ2-1
D gene: NA
clone size: NA
V gene: TRBV25-1
CDR3 DNA: TGTGCCAGCAGTGAATGGGGGGACTCCTACAATGAGCAGTTCTTC
CDR3 protein: CASSEWGDSYNEQFF

J gene: TRBJ1-2
D gene: NA
clone size: once
V gene: TRBV5-4
CDR3 DNA: TGTGCCAGCAGCTCGGACGCAGATGGCTACACCTTC
CDR3 protein: CASSSDADGYTF

J gene: TRBJ1-6
D gene: NA
clone size: many
V gene: TRBV6-2/TRBV6-3
CDR3 DNA: TGTGCCAGCAGTTACTCGAGGGCTCCGGCTGGGACACCCCTCCACTTT
CDR3 protein: CASSYSRAPAGTPLHF

J gene: TRBJ2-3
D gene: NA
clone size: many
V gene: TRBV20-1
CDR3 DNA: TGCAGTGCTAGCGTGGTTGAAACAGATACGCAGTATTTT
CDR3 protein: CSASVVETDTQYF

J gene: TRBJ2-3
D gene: TRBD1
clone size: many
V gene: TRBV5-1
CDR3 DNA: TGCGCCAGCAGCTACCGGGACAGGGGGCCAGGACGAGATACGCAGTATTTT
CDR3 protein: CASSYRDRGPGRDTQYF

J gene: TRBJ1-1
D gene: TRBD1
clone size: many
V gene: TRBV12-3/TRBV12-4
CDR3 DNA: TGTGCCAGCAGTTTATACACCGGGACAGGGGAAGCTTTCTTT
CDR3 protein: CASSLYTGTGEAFF